The 17 T cell receptor beta chains given below trace back to one sample, sequenced in a study of T cells after yellow fever vaccination. TCRdb redid the calling of the 5' RACE reads with MiXCR, one entry per CDR3 protein. The sample lists roughly 260,000 distinct CDR3 sequences, over 10% occurring once. This sample comprised CD4+ T cells sorted from PBMCs, obtained 45 days after the yellow fever booster vaccination. These receptors originate from a man between 25 and 39 years old who received the YFV17D yellow fever vaccine.

For this clonotype: One junction end does not reproduce the germline sequence, and a read error may be involved. V is TRBV7-7 and J is TRBJ2-2; D is ambiguous. CDR1 is SSHAT, CDR2 FNYEAQ, per germline (reference sequence). This CDR3 is 14 amino acids long. Written as DNA, the CDR3 is TGTGCTAGCAGCCCCGCCTGGCAGACCGGGGAGCTGTTTTTT. Residues: CASSPAWQTGELFF.

This clonotype was picked up a small number of times. Its ends do not fully match the called genes, so a read error is possible. V and J are TRBV7-7 and TRBJ2-1; 11 bases line up with TRBD2. The germline CDR1 and CDR2 sequences are SSHAT and FNYEAQ (reference sequence). This CDR3 is built from 17 residues. CDR3 nucleotides: TGTGCTAGCAGCCCAGGACTAGCGGGTAGCTCCTACAATGAGCAGTTCTTC. Its protein product is CASSPGLAGSSYNEQFF.

The rearrangement links TRBV7-2 to TRBJ2-1, with TRBD2 matching over 13 bases. Germline CDR1 is SGHTA and CDR2 is FQGNSA. With 5 bases clipped from V and 8 bases from J, the junction kept 9 bases outside the gene matches. This CDR3 is built from 16 residues. The CDR3 protein is CASSPTGLAGFDEQFF. CDR3 coding DNA: TGTGCCAGCAGCCCCACGGGACTAGCGGGATTCGATGAGCAGTTCTTC.

The sample holds many counts of this clonotype. The rearrangement uses TRBV20-1 and TRBJ2-7; the match to TRBD2 covers 9 bases. V was pared by 4 bases and J by 5 bases, with 6 bases of the junction left unmatched. CDR1 is DFQATT and CDR2 is SNEGSKA in the germline V gene (reference sequence). The CDR3 sequence is 13 residues long. The CDR3 reads CSAKAGGKDEQYF. The CDR3 DNA reads TGCAGTGCTAAAGCGGGAGGCAAAGACGAGCAGTACTTC.

The V and J genes are TRBV7-8 and TRBJ2-1; 9 positions match TRBD2. Germline trimming cut 1 base from V and 6 bases from J; bases unmatched to any gene: 1. This CDR3 is built from 14 residues. Germline lookup yields CDR1 SGHVS and CDR2 FQNEAQ. In DNA, the CDR3 is TGTGCCAGCAGCTTAGGCGGGAGGGCCAATGAGCAGTTCTTC. This codes for CASSLGGRANEQFF.

This clonotype was seen ten or more times. The genes are TRBV20-1 and TRBJ2-7; 10 nucleotides line up with TRBD2. CDR1 is DFQATT and CDR2 is SNEGSKA in the germline V gene (reference sequence). With 1 base clipped from V and 3 bases from J, the junction kept 6 bases outside the gene matches. The CDR3 covers 15 residues. The CDR3: CSARGLLAGDYEQYF. CDR3 in DNA: TGCAGTGCTAGAGGCCTGCTAGCGGGAGACTACGAGCAGTACTTC.

V gene TRBV4-2 combines with J gene TRBJ2-1, with D possibly being TRBD2 (5 bases). There are 17 residues in the CDR3. The germline V gene has CDR1 LGHNA and CDR2 YNFKEQ. V gave up 3 bases and J gave up 0 bases, with 15 bases separating them. DNA for the CDR3: TGTGCCAGCAGCCAGGCCCTAGCTTTCAGCTCCTACAATGAGCAGTTCTTC. This sequence encodes CASSQALAFSSYNEQFF.

This clonotype has more than one count but fewer than ten. The chain couples TRBV6-2 or TRBV6-3 to TRBJ1-5; 9 nucleotides match TRBD1. Germline CDR1 reads MNHEY; CDR2 reads SVGEGT. The CDR3 sequence is 17 residues long. V shed 0 bases, J shed 4 bases, and the junction held 7 bases outside the gene matches. The CDR3 sequence is CASSYSLTGGPNQPQHF. CDR3 sequence (DNA): TGTGCCAGCAGTTACTCTCTTACAGGGGGCCCGAATCAGCCCCAGCATTTT.

This chain joins TRBV3-1 and TRBJ1-1; 8 nucleotides line up with TRBD1. CDR1 is LGHDT and CDR2 is YNNKEL in the germline V gene (reference sequence). V lost 3 bases to trimming and J lost 8 bases; unmatched junction nucleotides: 8. The CDR3 consists of 14 residues. The CDR3 here is CASSQPSDRAEAFF. The CDR3 nucleotides are TGTGCCAGCAGCCAGCCCTCGGACAGGGCGGAAGCTTTCTTT.

This clonotype was seen more than once but under ten times. The chain uses TRBV7-2 and TRBJ2-3, with 11 bases that match TRBD2. Per germline, CDR1 SGHTA and CDR2 FQGNSA. This CDR3 is 16 amino acids long. J lost 1 base, V lost 5 bases, and 5 bases had no gene match. The CDR3 nucleotides read TGTGCCAGCAGCCCTATAGCGGGAGGGCGCACAGATACGCAGTATTTT. Translating gives CASSPIAGGRTDTQYF.

The V call is TRBV7-2, the J call TRBJ1-2; maybe TRBD1 (6 bases). V dropped 5 bases and J dropped 5 bases, with 21 bases sitting between them. The CDR3 is 16 amino acids. Germline CDR1 is SGHTA and CDR2 is FQGNSA. This CDR3 reads CASSPGAGKGEYGYTF. The CDR3 nucleotides are TGTGCCAGCAGCCCAGGGGCGGGCAAGGGGGAGTATGGCTACACCTTC.

The V call is TRBV13, the J call TRBJ2-5; TRBD1 agrees at 9 bases. Germline loops: CDR1 PRHDT, CDR2 FYEKMQ (reference sequence). The CDR3 contains 15 residues. The V segment lost 3 bases and the J segment 5 bases; nucleotides outside the gene matches: 7. The CDR3 bases are TGTGCCAGCAGCTTCTACCGGGACAGGGATGAGACCCAGTACTTC. Translation gives CASSFYRDRDETQYF.

This sequence joins TRBV5-5 and TRBJ1-4; 10 bases match TRBD1. This CDR3 has 17 residues. V shed 0 bases, J shed 1 base, and the junction held 3 bases outside the gene matches. From germline, CDR1 is SGHKS and CDR2 YYEKEE (reference sequence). The CDR3 is CASSLVGQGGTNEKLFF. The CDR3 nucleotides are TGTGCCAGCAGCTTGGTCGGACAGGGGGGAACTAATGAAAAACTGTTTTTT.

This clonotype was picked up many times. J is TRBJ2-7 and V is TRBV7-2; D is perhaps TRBD2 (6 bases). CDR3 length: 13 amino acids. Trimming pared 7 bases from V and 5 bases from J, leaving 15 bases between. Germline V CDR1 and CDR2: SGHTA, FQGNSA. CDR3 nucleotides: TGTGCCAGCAACGTGGGGGGTAGCCACGAGCAGTACTTC. Protein: CASNVGGSHEQYF.

The J gene is TRBJ2-5, the V gene TRBV28, with unresolved D. This CDR3 spans 13 amino acids. V lost 4 bases to trimming and J lost 5 bases, with 11 bases between them. Germline assignment: CDR1 MDHEN and CDR2 SYDVKM. The CDR3 loop reads CASSYGRMETQYF. CDR3 nucleotide sequence: TGTGCCAGCAGTTATGGACGGATGGAGACCCAGTACTTC.

The chain joins TRBV2 to TRBJ1-1, with unresolved D. Trimming removed 6 bases from V and 0 bases from J, with 8 bases in between. Germline-derived CDR1 and CDR2 are SNHLY and FYNNEI. This CDR3 region has 13 residues. The CDR3 sequence: CASSEEMNTEAFF. CDR3 sequence (DNA): TGTGCCAGCAGCGAGGAAATGAACACTGAAGCTTTCTTT.

This clonotype has just a few counts. The chain has TRBV10-3 and TRBJ2-5; possibly TRBD1 for D (5 bases). Germline CDR1 reads ENHRY; CDR2 reads SYGVKD. The CDR3 loop spans 12 amino acids. With 4 bases removed from V and 6 bases from J, the gap between germline ends came to 9 bases. CDR3 loop: CAISGQGQTQYF. CDR3 nucleotides: TGTGCCATCAGTGGGCAGGGCCAGACCCAGTACTTC.